The clone carrying this TCR beta chain was seen only once. What it binds is unknown. Germline lookup yields CDR1 MDHEN and CDR2 SYDVKM. The CDR3 is 14 residues long. V lost 7 bases and J 2 bases, leaving 14 bases between the germline ends. The entry originates in a study of T cell responses to AZD1222 COVID-19 vaccine. Study-level findings and limits: Two doses of AZD1222 preceded a rise in Spike-specific TCR breadth and depth. The number of AZD1222 recipients seropositive at baseline was only five to seven. Spike regions recognized by vaccine-associated CD4 TCRs spanned the protein, led by 160-218 and 743-854.

TCRdb's table, derived via immunoSEQ multiplex PCR, lists solely in-frame clones and lacks some. The table lists some 130,000 clones, approximately 91% of them singletons. The sequenced sample was peripheral blood, obtained 28 days after the second AZD1222 dose. This sequence was found in an adult who received the AZD1222 COVID-19 vaccine. J is TRBJ1-1 and V is TRBV28, with D perhaps matching TRBD1 (6 bases). DNA of the CDR3: TGTGCCAGCATCCGACAGGTTATTAACACTGAAGCTTTCTTT. This encodes CASIRQVINTEAFF.